This T cell receptor beta chain appears in the sequencing data of a study of cytomegalovirus exposure and HLA in healthy donors. Whole-study context: Caucasian-associated ancestry cluster membership applied to around 76% of 398 genotyped donors.

The PCR used 60 Vbeta and 13 Jbeta primers. Only in-frame clones appear in the TCRdb table, and some are missing; sequencing was by immunoSEQ multiplex PCR. The sample consists of 80,000 to 100,000 clones, around 68% of them appearing once. This clone appeared a few times. The sequenced sample was PBMCs. The TCR sequence derives from a woman in her thirties or forties in good health and CMV-seropositive.

This CDR3 reads CATSTRQELYGYTF. In DNA form, the CDR3 reads TGTGCCACCAGCACCAGACAGGAACTCTATGGCTACACCTTC. The rearrangement uses TRBV15 and TRBJ1-2; a weak D match, TRBD1 (6 bases). V dropped 4 bases and J dropped 4 bases, with 13 bases sitting between them. This CDR3 is built from 14 residues. Germline CDR1 reads LNHNV; CDR2 reads YYDKDF (reference sequence).